The clone carrying this TCR beta chain was observed a handful of times. Its antigen is undetermined. This specimen comes from a study of spatial heterogeneity in lung cancer. The CDR3 runs 11 residues. Germline CDR1 reads MNHEY; CDR2 reads SMNVEV (reference sequence). V was clipped by 5 bases and J by 8 bases, with 9 bases between them. MiXCR, run by TCRdb on the 5' RACE reads, gives a single entry per CDR3 protein. The sample lists some 78,000 distinct CDR3 sequences; 8% were seen once. Time point specified: sample taken at primary tumor resection. General study results and limits: Tumor TCRs that were ubiquitous and expanded showed up in blood more at resection than follow-up.

The sequence came from a male donor with early-stage non-small cell lung cancer. Source: PBMCs, taken at surgery. The chain recombines TRBV27 with TRBJ1-1; D unclear. CDR3 loop: CASSLEREAFF. The DNA for the CDR3 is TGTGCCAGCAGTCTGGAGAGAGAAGCTTTCTTT.